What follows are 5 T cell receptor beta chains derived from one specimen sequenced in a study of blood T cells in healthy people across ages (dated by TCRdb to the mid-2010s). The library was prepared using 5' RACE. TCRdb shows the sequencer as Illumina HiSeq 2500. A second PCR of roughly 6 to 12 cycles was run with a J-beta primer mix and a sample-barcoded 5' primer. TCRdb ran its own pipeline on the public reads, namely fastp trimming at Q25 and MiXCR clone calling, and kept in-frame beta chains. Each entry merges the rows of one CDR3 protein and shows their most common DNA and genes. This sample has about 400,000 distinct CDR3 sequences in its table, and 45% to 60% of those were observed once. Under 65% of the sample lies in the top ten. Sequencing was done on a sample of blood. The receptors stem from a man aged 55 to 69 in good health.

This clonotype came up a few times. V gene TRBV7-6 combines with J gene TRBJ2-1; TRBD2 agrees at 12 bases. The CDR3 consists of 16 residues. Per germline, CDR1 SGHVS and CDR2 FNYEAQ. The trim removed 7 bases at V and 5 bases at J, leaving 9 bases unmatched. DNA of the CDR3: TGTGCCAGCACCCTACTACTAGCGGGGGGAAACAATGAGCAGTTCTTC. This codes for CASTLLLAGGNNEQFF.

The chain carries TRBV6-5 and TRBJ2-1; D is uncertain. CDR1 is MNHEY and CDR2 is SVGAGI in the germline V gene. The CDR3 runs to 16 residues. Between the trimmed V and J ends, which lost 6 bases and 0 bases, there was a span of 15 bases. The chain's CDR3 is CASSSGRRSSYNEQFF. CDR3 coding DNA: TGTGCCAGCAGCTCTGGACGCAGAAGCTCCTACAATGAGCAGTTCTTC.

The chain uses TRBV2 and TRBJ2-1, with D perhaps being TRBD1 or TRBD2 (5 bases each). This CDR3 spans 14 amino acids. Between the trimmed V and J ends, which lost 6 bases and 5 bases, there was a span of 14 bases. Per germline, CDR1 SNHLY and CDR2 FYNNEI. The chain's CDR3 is CASRPGRGDNEQFF. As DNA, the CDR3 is TGTGCCAGCAGACCGGGAAGGGGCGACAATGAGCAGTTCTTC.

The DNA of the CDR3 is TGTGCCTGGAGTTGGGGGAATGAGCAGTTCTTC. This translates into CAWSWGNEQFF. The genes are TRBV30 and TRBJ2-1; D possibly uses TRBD1 or TRBD2 (5 bases each). The CDR3 totals 11 residues. V lost 2 bases, J lost 7 bases, and 6 bases lay in between. The V gene's germline CDR1 is GTSNPN and CDR2 SVGIG (reference sequence).

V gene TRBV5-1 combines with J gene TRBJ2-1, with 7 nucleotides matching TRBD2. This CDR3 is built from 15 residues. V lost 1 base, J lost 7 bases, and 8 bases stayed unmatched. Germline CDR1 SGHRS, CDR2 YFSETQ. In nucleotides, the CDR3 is TGCGCCAGCAGCTTGCTCGGGGGGAGGTATAATGAGCAGTTCTTC. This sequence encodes CASSLLGGRYNEQFF.